This is a list of T cell receptor beta chains from one sample in a study of blood T cell repertoires in COVID-19. Measured with immunoSEQ multiplex PCR; TCRdb has only the in-frame clones, and not every one. Counted here are some 99,000 clones, around 80% occurring once; the ten biggest clones make up approximately 4.3%. The source material was peripheral blood. All receptors derive from a human donor in a cohort sampled during active or convalescent COVID-19. CDR3s include the opening cysteine and the closing phenylalanine or tryptophan. A D gene is named only where the DNA matches it firmly. Clone size is not always given. Where it is, it says once, few, many or a class for expanded clones.

j_call: TRBJ2-7
clone_size: .
v_call: TRBV18
d_call: TRBD2
cdr3_nt: TGTGCCAGCTCACGAAGCGGGGACGAGCAGTACTTC
cdr3_aa: CASSRSGDEQYF

j_call: TRBJ2-1
clone_size: few
v_call: TRBV11-3
d_call: .
cdr3_nt: TGTGCCAGCAGCCCAGGACAGATCAGCTCCTACAATGAGCAGTTCTTC
cdr3_aa: CASSPGQISSYNEQFF

j_call: TRBJ1-2
clone_size: few
v_call: TRBV19
d_call: TRBD1
cdr3_nt: TGTGCCAGTAGTAAGGACAGGGGGAGAGGCTACACCTTC
cdr3_aa: CASSKDRGRGYTF

j_call: TRBJ2-7
clone_size: .
v_call: TRBV6-5
d_call: TRBD1
cdr3_nt: TGTGCCAGCACCAGGGGACAGGGAGTCCCCTACGAGCAGTACTTC
cdr3_aa: CASTRGQGVPYEQYF

j_call: TRBJ2-1
clone_size: once
v_call: TRBV27
d_call: TRBD2
cdr3_nt: TGTGCCAGCAGTTTATTTCGGCCCGGACTAGCGGGGGGCAATGAGCAGTTCTTC
cdr3_aa: CASSLFRPGLAGGNEQFF

j_call: TRBJ1-3
clone_size: once
v_call: TRBV7-2
d_call: TRBD1
cdr3_nt: TGTGCCAGCAGCCCAGACAGGGTTTCGGGAAACACCATATATTTT
cdr3_aa: CASSPDRVSGNTIYF

j_call: TRBJ2-7
clone_size: .
v_call: TRBV6-2/TRBV6-3
d_call: .
cdr3_nt: TGTGCCAGCAGTTACTTACTGGCGGGGACCTACGAGCAGTACTTC
cdr3_aa: CASSYLLAGTYEQYF

j_call: TRBJ2-2
clone_size: .
v_call: TRBV29-1
d_call: TRBD1
cdr3_nt: TGCAGCGTTCGGGAGGACAGGGGGCGGCTAGCGACCACCGGGGAGCTGTTTTTT
cdr3_aa: CSVREDRGRLATTGELFF

j_call: TRBJ2-2
clone_size: .
v_call: TRBV28
d_call: .
cdr3_nt: TGTGCCAGCAGTTACCACCCGATAGAGATCTCCGGGGAGCTGTTTTTT
cdr3_aa: CASSYHPIEISGELFF

j_call: TRBJ2-4
clone_size: .
v_call: TRBV6-1
d_call: TRBD1
cdr3_nt: TGTGCCAGCAGTGAATCGCGACAGGGGGCGAGCATAGCCAAAAACATTCAGTACTTC
cdr3_aa: CASSESRQGASIAKNIQYF

j_call: TRBJ2-1
clone_size: .
v_call: TRBV6-1
d_call: TRBD2
cdr3_nt: TGTGCCAGCAGTGGGACTAGCGGGGGGGACTACAATGAGCAGTTCTTC
cdr3_aa: CASSGTSGGDYNEQFF

j_call: TRBJ2-7
clone_size: .
v_call: TRBV6-1
d_call: .
cdr3_nt: TGTGCCAGCAGTGAAGCGTTCCGTCCAGGCGGGACCTACGAGCAGTACTTC
cdr3_aa: CASSEAFRPGGTYEQYF

j_call: TRBJ2-5
clone_size: .
v_call: TRBV12-3/TRBV12-4
d_call: .
cdr3_nt: TGTGCCAGCAGTTTAACAGGCGCTCGGACCCAGTACTTC
cdr3_aa: CASSLTGARTQYF

j_call: TRBJ1-4
clone_size: few
v_call: TRBV19
d_call: .
cdr3_nt: TGTGCCAGTAGTATGATGGGGGCAGCTAATGAAAAACTGTTTTTT
cdr3_aa: CASSMMGAANEKLFF

j_call: TRBJ1-5
clone_size: .
v_call: TRBV2
d_call: .
cdr3_nt: TGTGCCAGCAGTCAACAGATTAGCAATCAGCCCCAGCATTTT
cdr3_aa: CASSQQISNQPQHF

j_call: TRBJ1-1
clone_size: few
v_call: TRBV10-3
d_call: .
cdr3_nt: TGTGCCATCAGGTTGGGAGCGGGAGGGAACACTGAAGCTTTCTTT
cdr3_aa: CAIRLGAGGNTEAFF

j_call: TRBJ2-1
clone_size: few
v_call: TRBV19
d_call: .
cdr3_nt: TGTGCCAGTAGTATGAACCAATTCTACTCCTACAATGAGCAGTTCTTC
cdr3_aa: CASSMNQFYSYNEQFF

j_call: TRBJ2-5
clone_size: .
v_call: TRBV7-2
d_call: .
cdr3_nt: TGTGCCAGCAGCTTAGGTTCAACCGGGGAGACCCAGTACTTC
cdr3_aa: CASSLGSTGETQYF

j_call: TRBJ1-6
clone_size: few
v_call: TRBV7-2
d_call: .
cdr3_nt: TGTGCCAGCAGAGACAGGAGTTTTAATTCACCCCTCCACTTT
cdr3_aa: CASRDRSFNSPLHF

j_call: TRBJ2-3
clone_size: .
v_call: TRBV5-1
d_call: .
cdr3_nt: TGCGCCAGCAGCCCGGGTGGAGGGTCCATTGGGGATACGCAGTATTTT
cdr3_aa: CASSPGGGSIGDTQYF

j_call: TRBJ2-4
clone_size: .
v_call: TRBV27
d_call: TRBD2
cdr3_nt: TGTGCCAGCAGTTTATCGTGGGCCCGGGAGGAAAACATTCAGTACTTC
cdr3_aa: CASSLSWAREENIQYF

j_call: TRBJ2-7
clone_size: .
v_call: TRBV5-4
d_call: TRBD1
cdr3_nt: TGTGCCAGCAGCTTAAGGGCAGGGGGATTAAGGTACGAGCAGTACTTC
cdr3_aa: CASSLRAGGLRYEQYF

j_call: TRBJ1-2
clone_size: .
v_call: TRBV24-1
d_call: TRBD1
cdr3_nt: TGTGCCACCAGTGATACTCGCGACAGGGAGGTTTCTGGCTACACCTTC
cdr3_aa: CATSDTRDREVSGYTF

j_call: TRBJ2-1
clone_size: .
v_call: TRBV27
d_call: TRBD2
cdr3_nt: TGTGCCAGCAGCCTCCGTAGCGGGGGCTCCTACAATGAGCAGTTCTTC
cdr3_aa: CASSLRSGGSYNEQFF

j_call: TRBJ2-3
clone_size: .
v_call: TRBV19
d_call: .
cdr3_nt: TGTGCCAGTAGTATAGGAGGAAGGAGAGATACGCAGTATTTT
cdr3_aa: CASSIGGRRDTQYF

j_call: TRBJ2-3
clone_size: .
v_call: TRBV6-6
d_call: .
cdr3_nt: TGTGCCAGCAGTTTGGGAGGGGGGTTGGGTACAGATACGCAGTATTTT
cdr3_aa: CASSLGGGLGTDTQYF

j_call: TRBJ2-7
clone_size: .
v_call: TRBV27
d_call: .
cdr3_nt: TGTGCCAGCAGTTTATCCCTAACCTACGAGCAGTACTTC
cdr3_aa: CASSLSLTYEQYF

j_call: TRBJ1-4
clone_size: .
v_call: TRBV7-2
d_call: TRBD1
cdr3_nt: TGTGCCAGCAGCTTAGGCTTTGGCAGGGGGGATGAAAAACTGTTTTTT
cdr3_aa: CASSLGFGRGDEKLFF

j_call: TRBJ2-7
clone_size: .
v_call: TRBV5-1
d_call: TRBD2
cdr3_nt: TGCGCCAGCAGCATGGGACTAGCGGGACACGAGCAGTACTTC
cdr3_aa: CASSMGLAGHEQYF

j_call: TRBJ1-2
clone_size: .
v_call: TRBV5-5
d_call: TRBD1
cdr3_nt: TGTGCCAGCAGCTTGGTTTCGAGACAGGGAGTCCATGGCTACACCTTC
cdr3_aa: CASSLVSRQGVHGYTF

j_call: TRBJ2-2
clone_size: .
v_call: TRBV19
d_call: TRBD2
cdr3_nt: TGTGCCAGTAGGACCCCGACTAGCGGCACCGGGGAGCTGTTTTTT
cdr3_aa: CASRTPTSGTGELFF

j_call: TRBJ2-2
clone_size: few
v_call: TRBV4-2
d_call: TRBD2
cdr3_nt: TGTGCCAGCAGCCAAGTGGGACTAGCGGGAGGGCAGGCCGGGGAGCTGTTTTTT
cdr3_aa: CASSQVGLAGGQAGELFF

j_call: TRBJ2-5
clone_size: .
v_call: TRBV5-5
d_call: .
cdr3_nt: TGTGCCAGCAGCTTGCGGGGTGGGGAGACCCAGTACTTC
cdr3_aa: CASSLRGGETQYF

j_call: TRBJ2-3
clone_size: .
v_call: TRBV7-2
d_call: TRBD2
cdr3_nt: TGTGCCAGCAGCCTCCCGAAAGATAGCGGGGGGTACACAGATACGCAGTATTTT
cdr3_aa: CASSLPKDSGGYTDTQYF

j_call: TRBJ2-1
clone_size: .
v_call: TRBV19
d_call: TRBD2
cdr3_nt: TGTGCCAGTAGGACTAGCGGGTCGGCGAATGAGCAGTTCTTC
cdr3_aa: CASRTSGSANEQFF

j_call: TRBJ2-7
clone_size: .
v_call: TRBV2
d_call: .
cdr3_nt: TGTGCCAGCAGTGAGAAGGGGTACGAGCAGTACTTC
cdr3_aa: CASSEKGYEQYF

j_call: TRBJ1-3
clone_size: .
v_call: TRBV7-6
d_call: .
cdr3_nt: TGTGCCAGCAGCTTAGAGGGCCATCGCGGGGGCACCATATATTTT
cdr3_aa: CASSLEGHRGGTIYF

j_call: TRBJ2-7
clone_size: .
v_call: TRBV3-1/TRBV3-2
d_call: .
cdr3_nt: TGTGCCAGCAGCCAAGTTGCCGAGCCCCAGCAGTACTTC
cdr3_aa: CASSQVAEPQQYF

j_call: TRBJ2-3
clone_size: .
v_call: TRBV9
d_call: TRBD2
cdr3_nt: TGTGCCAGCACCGGGACTAGCTTCGCAGATACGCAGTATTTT
cdr3_aa: CASTGTSFADTQYF

j_call: TRBJ1-4
clone_size: .
v_call: TRBV19
d_call: .
cdr3_nt: TGTGCCAGTAGTATTTTGGGGGCCGGAAAACTGTTTTTT
cdr3_aa: CASSILGAGKLFF

j_call: TRBJ2-2
clone_size: once
v_call: TRBV19
d_call: .
cdr3_nt: TGTGCCAGTAGGACGGCGGGGCTGGGAACCGGGGAGCTGTTTTTT
cdr3_aa: CASRTAGLGTGELFF

j_call: TRBJ2-2
clone_size: .
v_call: TRBV4-1
d_call: TRBD1
cdr3_nt: TGCGCCAGCAGCCAAATCGGGACAGCCTACACCGGGGAGCTGTTTTTT
cdr3_aa: CASSQIGTAYTGELFF

j_call: TRBJ2-7
clone_size: .
v_call: TRBV5-1
d_call: TRBD1
cdr3_nt: TGCGCCAGCAGCCGCGACGGACAGGGGGCTGGCCACGAGCAGTACTTC
cdr3_aa: CASSRDGQGAGHEQYF

j_call: TRBJ2-4
clone_size: .
v_call: TRBV28
d_call: .
cdr3_nt: TGTGCCAGCAGTTTAGTCCCTTTAGCGAACATTCAGTACTTC
cdr3_aa: CASSLVPLANIQYF

j_call: TRBJ2-7
clone_size: .
v_call: TRBV4-1
d_call: .
cdr3_nt: TGCGCCAGCAGCCAAGAGCCCGCGAGCTCCTACGAGCAGTACTTC
cdr3_aa: CASSQEPASSYEQYF

j_call: TRBJ1-4
clone_size: .
v_call: TRBV7-9
d_call: TRBD1
cdr3_nt: TGTGCCAGCACCCCCGGGACAGAGAATGAAAAACTGTTTTTT
cdr3_aa: CASTPGTENEKLFF

j_call: TRBJ2-5
clone_size: .
v_call: TRBV4-3
d_call: TRBD2
cdr3_nt: TGCGCCAGCAGCCAAGAGTGGATAGCGGGAGAGGGAGAGACCCAGTACTTC
cdr3_aa: CASSQEWIAGEGETQYF

j_call: TRBJ1-6
clone_size: few
v_call: TRBV28
d_call: .
cdr3_nt: TGTGCCAGCACCCCCGGAGCGGGCTGGGGGGACTCACCCCTCCACTTT
cdr3_aa: CASTPGAGWGDSPLHF

j_call: TRBJ1-3
clone_size: .
v_call: TRBV7-8
d_call: .
cdr3_nt: TGTGCCAGCAGCTTCGGACTCGCGGGTAACTCTGGAAACACCATATATTTT
cdr3_aa: CASSFGLAGNSGNTIYF

j_call: TRBJ1-1
clone_size: few
v_call: TRBV21-1
d_call: .
cdr3_nt: TGTGCCAGCAGCCCCGGACAGGGTTGGGAGGGGAACACTGAAGCTTTCTTT
cdr3_aa: CASSPGQGWEGNTEAFF

j_call: TRBJ2-7
clone_size: .
v_call: TRBV5-5
d_call: TRBD2
cdr3_nt: TGTGCCAGCAGCTTATTGGCAAGCGGTGGGGGGGTCAACGAGCAGTACTTC
cdr3_aa: CASSLLASGGGVNEQYF

j_call: TRBJ1-1
clone_size: .
v_call: TRBV2
d_call: TRBD1
cdr3_nt: TGTGCCAGCAAAGCCGGGACAGAGAACACTGAAGCTTTCTTT
cdr3_aa: CASKAGTENTEAFF

j_call: TRBJ2-7
clone_size: .
v_call: TRBV7-2
d_call: TRBD1
cdr3_nt: TGTGCCAGCAGCTGGGGACAGTTATACGAGCAGTACTTC
cdr3_aa: CASSWGQLYEQYF

j_call: TRBJ2-5
clone_size: .
v_call: TRBV3-1/TRBV3-2
d_call: .
cdr3_nt: TGTGCCAGCAGCCAAGATCGGGCTAGCGAACAGACCCAGTACTTC
cdr3_aa: CASSQDRASEQTQYF

j_call: TRBJ1-5
clone_size: .
v_call: TRBV2
d_call: TRBD1
cdr3_nt: TGTGCCAGCAGTGAAAGGGACAGGGGGTTCAATCAGCCCCAGCATTTT
cdr3_aa: CASSERDRGFNQPQHF

j_call: TRBJ2-3
clone_size: .
v_call: TRBV10-3
d_call: TRBD1
cdr3_nt: TGTGCCATCAAGCCACAGGGGAGCGATACGCAGTATTTT
cdr3_aa: CAIKPQGSDTQYF

j_call: TRBJ1-2
clone_size: .
v_call: TRBV15
d_call: .
cdr3_nt: TGTGCCACCCGGCGCGGACTTAACTATGGCTACACCTTC
cdr3_aa: CATRRGLNYGYTF